This T cell receptor beta chain appears in the sequencing data of a study of T-cell memory formation after mild COVID-19. Looking at the study overall: Largely, TCR clusters stayed within a single donor.

At least ten counts were recorded for this clonotype. As yet, its antigen is unknown. The TCR alpha and TCR beta cDNA libraries, bearing sample barcodes and UMIs, were generated by 5'RACE using constant-segment primers. From the 5' RACE reads, TCRdb called clonotypes with MiXCR, one entry per CDR3 protein. This sample has under 300,000 distinct CDR3 sequences, with about 17% found just once. Findings and limits, study-wide: The finding that pre-infection memory included some responding clones suggested that cross-reactive memory joined.

Germline CDR1 is SGHVS and CDR2 is FQNEAQ. The CDR3 is 16 amino acids. V lost 5 bases to trimming and J lost 0 bases, with 15 bases between them. The TCR was taken from a man between 18 and 35 years old who had mild COVID-19 (a few samples of this study predate the infection). Cell type and time point are not known. This rearrangement joins TRBV7-8 to TRBJ2-3, with a possible D match to TRBD1 (6 bases). Sequencing was done on a sample of PBMCs or a T cell subset sorted from them (not recorded which). This CDR3 is CASSLGAYPSTDTQYF. CDR3 nucleotides: TGTGCCAGCAGCCTGGGGGCCTACCCTAGCACAGATACGCAGTATTTT.